The 11 T cell receptor beta chains below come from one sample, sequenced in a study of OX40 agonist ivuxolimab in advanced cancers. Produced via immunoSEQ multiplex PCR; TCRdb's table is partial and in-frame only. Of about 71,000 clones listed, under 85% are singletons. Sequenced here: CD4+ or CD8+ T cells sorted from blood, sampled in a trial of the OX40 agonist ivuxolimab. These receptors were obtained from an adult with an advanced solid tumor such as melanoma, head and neck, liver or kidney cancer.

This clone has a single count. The chain combines TRBV19 with TRBJ1-5; 11 nucleotides line up with TRBD1. The V segment lost 6 bases and the J segment 4 bases; nucleotides outside the gene matches: 8. CDR1 is LNHDA, CDR2 SQIVND, per germline (reference sequence). The CDR3 has 16 amino acids. CDR3 region: CASRLEGTGGNQPQHF. CDR3 DNA sequence: TGTGCCAGTAGGCTCGAGGGGACAGGGGGAAATCAGCCCCAGCATTTT.

The chain links TRBV2 to TRBJ1-1; TRBD1 aligns across 8 bases. The CDR3 runs to 13 residues. V dropped 10 bases and J dropped 2; count of bases not matched to a gene: 6. Germline V gene lookup returns CDR1 SNHLY and CDR2 FYNNEI. This chain's CDR3 is CATQGAGNTEAFF. CDR3 nucleotides: TGTGCCACCCAGGGGGCCGGCAACACTGAAGCTTTCTTT.

The chain combines TRBV5-1 with TRBJ1-3, with TRBD1 matching 7 bases. The germline CDR1 and CDR2 sequences are SGHRS and YFSETQ. This CDR3 is 13 amino acids long. V gave up 4 bases and J gave up 8 bases; unmatched junction bases: 6. CDR3: CASSRDSLYTIYF. Written as DNA, the CDR3 is TGCGCCAGCAGCCGGGACAGCCTATACACCATATATTTT.

The chain combines TRBV7-2 with TRBJ1-1, with D possibly matching TRBD1 (6 bases). The V end was cut by 4 bases, the J end by 4 bases, with 13 bases between. The CDR3 totals 14 residues. Germline V CDR1 and CDR2: SGHTA, FQGNSA. The DNA of the CDR3 is TGTGCCAGCAGCTCGCAGGGGATGGGCACTGAAGCTTTCTTT. It translates to CASSSQGMGTEAFF.

The chain combines TRBV15 with TRBJ1-6, with 7 bases aligning to TRBD1. CDR3 size: 15 residues. V trimming: 4 bases; J trimming: 5 bases; junction bases outside the gene matches: 5. CDR1 and CDR2 (germline): LNHNV, YYDKDF (reference sequence). CDR3 bases: TGTGCCACCAGCAATCAAGGGGGCGATAATTCACCCCTCCACTTT. This codes for CATSNQGGDNSPLHF. The full variable domain, completed using reference TRBV15 and TRBJ1-6, is DAMVIQNPRYQVTQFGKPVTLSCSQTLNHNVMYWYQQKSSQAPKLLFHYYDKDFNNEADTPDNFQSRRPNTSFCFLDIRSPGLGDTAMYLCATSNQGGDNSPLHFGNGTRLTVT.

This chain joins TRBV19 and TRBJ1-4, with 7 bases aligning to TRBD1. The trim removed 0 bases at V and 5 bases at J, leaving 15 bases unmatched. Germline loops: CDR1 LNHDA, CDR2 SQIVND (reference sequence). The CDR3 consists of 19 residues. In nucleotides, the CDR3 is TGTGCCAGTAGTATAGAGCAAATAGGGACAGCCATCCGGAATGAAAAACTGTTTTTT. This encodes CASSIEQIGTAIRNEKLFF.

This clone was found once. This chain joins TRBV6-5 and TRBJ2-7, with no clear D. The CDR3 has 14 residues. Germline V lookup: CDR1 MNHEY, CDR2 SVGAGI. V was clipped by 5 bases and J by 0 bases, with 11 bases between them. CDR3 sequence: CASSPRGGSYEQYF. The CDR3 coding sequence is TGTGCCAGCAGTCCCCGAGGCGGCTCCTACGAGCAGTACTTC.

The DNA of the CDR3 is TGTGCCAGCAGCTTGGATCAGGGGGCTAGAGGATCACCCCTCCACTTT. Its translation is CASSLDQGARGSPLHF. This rearrangement joins TRBV5-4 to TRBJ1-6; 8 bases map to TRBD1. Germline V gene lookup returns CDR1 SGHNT and CDR2 YYREEE (reference sequence). The CDR3 runs to 16 residues. The ends lost 0 bases at V and 10 bases at J; junction bases unmatched: 9.

This clone was seen a single time. The chain joins TRBV7-2 to TRBJ2-2; D is unclear. Germline values: CDR1 SGHTA, CDR2 FQGNSA. The ends were cut back, 1 base at V and 1 base at J, with 7 bases in the middle. CDR3 length: 15 residues. In DNA form, the CDR3 reads TGTGCCAGCAGCTTAGAAGGGCGGAACACCGGGGAGCTGTTTTTT. Translating it yields CASSLEGRNTGELFF.

The chain uses TRBV4-2 and TRBJ2-6; D ambiguous. Germline CDR1 and CDR2: LGHNA and YNFKEQ. V lost 0 bases to trimming and J lost 0 bases, with 6 bases between them. The CDR3 has 16 residues. CDR3 coding DNA: TGTGCCAGCAGCCAAGATTCCAACTCTGGGGCCAACGTCCTGACTTTC. Its protein is CASSQDSNSGANVLTF.

This chain links TRBV29-1 with TRBJ1-2, with D unclear. Germline loops: CDR1 SQVTM, CDR2 ANQGSEA. This CDR3 contains 12 residues. V was trimmed by 7 bases and J by 1 base, leaving 10 bases between them. The CDR3 loop reads CSDKSFNYGYTF. Here the CDR3 DNA reads TGCAGCGACAAGTCTTTTAACTATGGCTACACCTTC.